This T cell receptor beta chain stems from a study of shared clonotypes between healthy human individuals. Study-wide points: The study sampled only blood, and tissue repertoires likely differ. Clonotype sharing among the donors was expected to vary with sequencing depth.

Data came from immunoSEQ multiplex PCR; TCRdb stores just in-frame clones and leaves some out. This table holds about half a million clones, roughly 85% found once. Germline CDR1 reads SSHAT; CDR2 reads FNYEAQ (reference sequence). The CDR3 contains 19 residues. There were only Caucasian adults among the donors, and all lived in Nashville, Tennessee. With regard to this clone: Its antigen remains unidentified. A read error may account for a junction end that differs from germline.

Sequenced material: PBMCs. V gene TRBV7-7 combines with J gene TRBJ2-7; D might be TRBD1 (6 bases). The TCR comes from a woman between 35 and 50 years old in good health. Some clones in this sample may be carry-over from other donors' samples. CDR3 sequence: CASSFHQTSIQTGVGEQYF. Here the CDR3 DNA reads TGTGCTAGCAGTTTCCACCAGACAAGCATCCAGACAGGCGTCGGAGAGCAGTACTTC.